This TCR beta chain was recorded in a study of vaccination effects on CD4 cells after COVID-19. Profiling relied on immunoSEQ multiplex PCR, and the TCRdb table lists in-frame clones only, not all of them. The table records roughly 45,000 clones, about 68% of them present only once. About this clone itself: Its antigen is currently unknown.

Before any sequencing was done, the ViraFEST assay used viral peptide pools to expand antigen-specific CD4+ T cells. Culture lasted about 10 days before CD4+ T cell isolation. A positive SARS-CoV-2 PCR test fell between March and December 2020. The CDR3 is made up of 13 amino acids. Germline loops: CDR1 SGHDT, CDR2 YYEEEE. The V end lost 4 bases, the J end lost 2 bases, and 9 bases lay between the germline ends. The clonotype was recovered from a human donor who had a prior SARS-CoV-2 infection. The chain employs TRBV5-6 and TRBJ1-2; maybe TRBD1 (5 bases). The specimen was CD4+ T cells from PBMCs cultured with a peptide pool, collected before COVID-19 vaccination. The CDR3 protein is CASSPDRNYGYTF. The CDR3 DNA follows: TGTGCCAGCAGCCCTGACAGAAACTATGGCTACACCTTC.